Below, 13 T cell receptor beta chains from the same sample are listed, as sequenced in a study of blood T cell repertoires in COVID-19. Clones were read by immunoSEQ multiplex PCR, and TCRdb kept only the in-frame ones, dropping some. The sample records 95,000 to 100,000 clones, 70% to 90% being singletons. Source material: peripheral blood. These receptors were collected from a woman aged 25 to 39 with acute or convalescent COVID-19.

The CDR3 here is CASTPRGGQPQHF. The DNA for the CDR3 is TGTGCCAGCACCCCCAGAGGGGGACAGCCCCAGCATTTT. This sequence joins TRBV2 and TRBJ1-5; D perhaps matches TRBD1 (6 bases). Germline V gene data show CDR1 as SNHLY and CDR2 as FYNNEI. This CDR3 has 13 amino acids. The ends were cut back, 7 bases at V and 7 bases at J, with 14 bases in the middle.

This clone showed up just a few times. CDR3 bases: TGTGCCGGGTCTACGCGGAGGGGCTACACCTTC. This gives the protein CAGSTRRGYTF. The gene calls are TRBV2 and TRBJ1-2; unclear D gene. Per the germline V gene, CDR1 is SNHLY and CDR2 is FYNNEI. V was shortened by 11 bases and J by 8 bases, with 15 bases between the two germline ends. This CDR3 has 11 amino acids. Supplemented by reference TRBV2 and TRBJ1-2, the full variable domain reads EPEVTQTPSHQVTQMGQEVILRCVPISNHLYFYWYRQILGQKVEFLVSFYNNEISEKSEIFDDQFSVERPDGSNFTLKIRSTKLEDSAMYFCAGSTRRGYTFGSGTRLTVV.

This rearrangement joins TRBV28 to TRBJ1-2, with no clear D. This CDR3 contains 13 residues. The V gene lost 5 bases and the J gene lost 5 bases, with 12 bases spanning the gap. Germline V gives CDR1 MDHEN, CDR2 SYDVKM. CDR3 protein: CASSNLPGYGYTF. The CDR3, as DNA: TGTGCCAGCAGTAACTTGCCTGGTTATGGCTACACCTTC.

The CDR3 protein is CASTDRGSYNTEAFF. Here the CDR3 DNA reads TGTGCCAGCACAGACAGGGGATCTTATAACACTGAAGCTTTCTTT. J is TRBJ1-1 and V is TRBV6-5; 8 nucleotides align to TRBD1. J was trimmed by 2 bases and V by 7 bases; bases with no gene match: 9. The CDR3 extends over 15 amino acids. Germline lookup yields CDR1 MNHEY and CDR2 SVGAGI.

The rearrangement links TRBV4-2 to TRBJ2-2; 7 bases fit TRBD2. The trim removed 9 bases at V and 4 bases at J, leaving 8 bases unmatched. The germline V gene encodes CDR1 LGHNA and CDR2 YNFKEQ. The CDR3 loop spans 14 amino acids. The CDR3: CASSVGGSTGELFF. CDR3 DNA sequence: TGTGCCAGTAGCGTCGGGGGGTCCACCGGGGAGCTGTTTTTT.

This chain links TRBV7-9 with TRBJ2-7, with 8 nucleotides matching TRBD1. V lost 2 bases to trimming and J lost 5 bases; unmatched junction nucleotides: 11. The length of the CDR3 is 16 residues. Germline CDR1 is SEHNR and CDR2 is FQNEAQ (reference sequence). CDR3 amino acids: CASSLRRDRTSDEQYF. The DNA for the CDR3 is TGTGCCAGCAGCTTACGGAGGGACAGGACGTCCGACGAGCAGTACTTC.

The chain couples TRBV5-3 to TRBJ1-4; 10 nucleotides line up with TRBD1. TRBV5-3 is an ORF; its function is uncertain. The CDR3 runs to 15 residues. The ends lost 3 bases at V and 7 bases at J; junction bases unmatched: 6. The CDR3 protein is CARSSGQGMFEKLFF. For the CDR3, the DNA is TGTGCCAGAAGCTCGGGACAGGGGATGTTTGAAAAACTGTTTTTT.

In its sample, this clone was seen once. The genes are TRBV21-1 and TRBJ1-1; the table assigns TRBD1, which was not confirmed against the DNA. TRBV21-1 is given as a pseudogene. This CDR3 region has 17 residues. CDR3 sequence reads: CASSFSRGQEGRSGAFF. The CDR3 bases are TGTGCCAGCAGCTTCTCCCGGGGACAGGAGGGGAGATCAGGGGCTTTCTTT.

The chain carries TRBV4-1 and TRBJ1-5; D not resolved. Germline-derived CDR1 and CDR2 are MGHRA and YSYEKL. Trimming removed 1 base at V and 4 bases at J, with 14 bases between. This CDR3 has 16 amino acids. CDR3 residues: CASSQGLQAFNQPQHF. The CDR3, as DNA: TGCGCCAGCAGCCAAGGTCTTCAGGCATTTAATCAGCCCCAGCATTTT.

In nucleotides, the CDR3 is TGTGCCAGCAGCCCCGACACGAACACCGGGGAGCTGTTTTTT. This encodes CASSPDTNTGELFF. The chain employs TRBV7-9 and TRBJ2-2; D not certain. The ends were cut back, 5 bases at V and 0 bases at J, with 7 bases in the middle. The germline V gene encodes CDR1 SEHNR and CDR2 FQNEAQ (reference sequence). This CDR3 is 14 amino acids long.

The rearrangement links TRBV28 to TRBJ1-3; 10 nucleotides agree with TRBD1. The CDR3 runs 16 residues. With V trimmed by 6 bases and J by 4 bases, 9 bases remained unmatched. In germline, CDR1 is MDHEN, CDR2 SYDVKM. The CDR3 nucleotides are TGTGCCAGCAGGCCCGGGACAGGGGCACGGGGAAACACCATATATTTT. This gives the protein CASRPGTGARGNTIYF.

The V call is TRBV11-2, the J call TRBJ1-3; D might be TRBD1 (6 bases). From germline, CDR1 is SGHAT and CDR2 FQNNGV. The germline V and J ends were trimmed by 4 bases and 2 bases, with 12 bases remaining between them. CDR3 length: 15 amino acids. The CDR3 DNA follows: TGTGCCAGCAGCTCAGGGGTTTCAACTGGAAACACCATATATTTT. Translated, it gives CASSSGVSTGNTIYF. The complete variable domain, with remaining parts taken from reference TRBV11-2 and TRBJ1-3, reads EAGVAQSPRYKIIEKRQSVAFWCNPISGHATLYWYQQILGQGPKLLIQFQNNGVVDDSQLPKDRFSAERLKGVDSTLKIQPAKLEDSAVYLCASSSGVSTGNTIYFGEGSWLTVV.

This clone was seen only once. In the same sample, other DNA sequences code for this CDR3. This chain connects TRBV7-2 to TRBJ1-5, with a weak D call TRBD1 (6 bases). This CDR3 is built from 15 residues. Trimming removed 3 bases from V and 6 bases from J, with 15 bases in between. CDR1 is SGHTA, CDR2 FQGNSA, per germline. The CDR3 is CASSLGGRGGQPQHF. Written as DNA, the CDR3 is TGTGCCAGCAGCTTGGGGGGGCGGGGGGGTCAGCCCCAGCATTTT.